The 17 T cell receptor beta chains in this list originate from one sample, sequenced in a study of T cell responses to AZD1222 COVID-19 vaccine. Sequenced by immunoSEQ multiplex PCR; TCRdb stores in-frame clones only, minus some. The top ten hold 2.5% to 3% of the sample, which has about 87,000 clones, around 89% seen once. The sample in question was peripheral blood, obtained on day 0 of AZD1222 vaccination. The origin of the receptors is an adult in good health.

The chain recombines TRBV2 with TRBJ1-6; D perhaps matches TRBD1 (6 bases). The CDR3 totals 12 residues. Germline lookup yields CDR1 SNHLY and CDR2 FYNNEI. V was cut by 8 bases and J by 5 bases, with 7 bases left in between. The CDR3 DNA reads as TGTGCCAGCCGACAGGATAATTCACCCCTCCACTTT. Translation gives CASRQDNSPLHF.

V gene TRBV5-5 combines with J gene TRBJ1-3, with TRBD1 matching 7 bases. The V and J ends lost 5 bases and 4 bases, in that order; junction bases with no gene match: 9. CDR1 is SGHKS and CDR2 is YYEKEE in the germline V gene (reference sequence). The length of the CDR3 is 15 residues. CDR3 residues: CASSPDRVVGNTIYF. As DNA, the CDR3 is TGTGCCAGCAGTCCCGACAGGGTTGTGGGAAACACCATATATTTT.

V usage is TRBV19 and J usage is TRBJ1-5; TRBD1 is a possible D gene (5 bases). Germline CDR1 and CDR2: LNHDA and SQIVND (reference sequence). The CDR3 has 15 residues. V lost 5 bases and J lost 4, with 15 bases in between. CDR3 region: CASSEAGSANQPQHF. In DNA, the CDR3 is TGTGCCAGTAGTGAGGCAGGGAGTGCAAATCAGCCCCAGCATTTT.

The chain employs TRBV27 and TRBJ1-1; D is uncertain. The CDR3 runs 13 residues. Germline CDR1 MNHEY, CDR2 SMNVEV (reference sequence). The V end lost 2 bases, the J end lost 3 bases, and 7 bases lay between the germline ends. The CDR3 bases are TGTGCCAGCAGTTTAGCAGTATACACTGAAGCTTTCTTT. Translated: CASSLAVYTEAFF.

The chain recombines TRBV6-5 with TRBJ2-3, with D perhaps TRBD1 or TRBD2 (5 bases each). This CDR3 has 12 residues. Germline V gene data show CDR1 as MNHEY and CDR2 as SVGAGI. The V end lost 5 bases, the J end lost 12 bases, and 15 bases lay between the germline ends. This CDR3 is CASSNGAQAQYF. The CDR3 DNA follows: TGTGCCAGCAGTAACGGGGCCCAGGCTCAGTATTTT.

The V gene is TRBV19, the J gene TRBJ1-1; D possibly corresponds to TRBD1 (5 bases). CDR3 size: 16 residues. Trimming cost V 4 bases and J 2 bases, with 17 bases left between them. The germline CDR1 and CDR2 sequences are LNHDA and SQIVND (reference sequence). In DNA, the CDR3 is TGTGCCAGTAGTAAGTTGGGGGGAAGTGGCAACACTGAAGCTTTCTTT. This translates into CASSKLGGSGNTEAFF.

In this sample, this clone turned up once. The chain uses TRBV28 and TRBJ2-1; 8 nucleotides line up with TRBD1. CDR3 length equals 15 residues. The J segment lost 12 bases and the V segment lost 4 bases, leaving 14 bases of the junction unmatched. The germline V gene encodes CDR1 MDHEN and CDR2 SYDVKM. The CDR3 spells CASSSPWQGAPGQFF. In DNA form, the CDR3 reads TGTGCCAGCAGTTCCCCTTGGCAGGGGGCTCCTGGGCAGTTCTTC.

This chain connects TRBV27 to TRBJ2-1; no definite D call. The CDR3 is 11 residues long. Per germline, CDR1 MNHEY and CDR2 SMNVEV (reference sequence). Trimming pared 5 bases from V and 4 bases from J, leaving 3 bases between. The CDR3: CASSAYNEQFF. CDR3 DNA: TGTGCCAGCAGTGCATACAATGAGCAGTTCTTC.

CDR3 loop: CASSLTDGRDYGYTF. The CDR3 nucleotides read TGTGCCAGCAGCTTAACAGACGGACGTGACTATGGCTACACCTTC. The rearrangement uses TRBV7-3 and TRBJ1-2; D not resolved. V was shortened by 0 bases and J by 3 bases, with 11 bases between the two germline ends. CDR1 and CDR2 from the germline V gene are SGHTA and FQGTGA. This CDR3 spans 15 amino acids. The variable domain in full, with the rest retrieved from reference TRBV7-3 and TRBJ1-2, is GAGVSQTPSNKVTEKGKYVELRCDPISGHTALYWYRQSLGQGPEFLIYFQGTGAADDSGLPNDRFFAVRPEGSVSTLKIQRTERGDSAVYLCASSLTDGRDYGYTFGSGTRLTVV.

V is TRBV21-1 and J is TRBJ2-7; no DNA check was done on the table's D call, TRBD2. TRBV21-1 is reported as a pseudogene. The CDR3 is made up of 16 amino acids. CDR3 loop: CASSKDKREGPYEQYF. The CDR3 nucleotides read TGTGCCAGCAGCAAAGACAAGAGGGAGGGACCCTACGAGCAGTACTTC.

The chain couples TRBV5-1 to TRBJ2-2, with D possibly being TRBD1 (6 bases). V lost 2 bases and J 0 bases, leaving 11 bases between the germline ends. CDR1 SGHRS and CDR2 YFSETQ come from the germline V gene. The CDR3 totals 16 residues. CDR3 in DNA: TGCGCCAGCAGCTTAGGACAGTTAGCGAACACCGGGGAGCTGTTTTTT. Translating gives CASSLGQLANTGELFF.

The genes are TRBV19 and TRBJ1-6; no definite D call. Trimming took off 6 bases at V and 6 bases at J, with 15 bases between the two ends. This CDR3 contains 15 residues. Germline loops: CDR1 LNHDA, CDR2 SQIVND (reference sequence). CDR3 region: CASRLGRESNSPLHF. The DNA of the CDR3 is TGTGCCAGTAGGCTAGGACGGGAAAGTAATTCACCCCTCCACTTT.

The chain has TRBV30 and TRBJ1-2; TRBD1 is a possible D gene (6 bases). The V gene's germline CDR1 is GTSNPN and CDR2 SVGIG (reference sequence). The CDR3 consists of 13 residues. Trimming pared 1 base from V and 4 bases from J, leaving 10 bases between. The CDR3 bases are TGTGCCTGGAGTGGAACAGGGTTCTATGGCTACACCTTC. Protein product: CAWSGTGFYGYTF.

In nucleotides, the CDR3 is TGTGCCAGCAGTTTAGTGGCAGGCTTTCCGAACACCGGGGAGCTGTTTTTT. Encoded protein: CASSLVAGFPNTGELFF. V and J are TRBV27 and TRBJ2-2; no clear D. CDR1 is MNHEY and CDR2 is SMNVEV in the germline V gene (reference sequence). Trimming left V 2 bases short and J 0 bases short, with 13 bases between. The CDR3 sequence is 17 residues long.

The rearrangement links TRBV28 to TRBJ2-7, with 8 nucleotides matching TRBD1. The J segment lost 5 bases and the V segment lost 7 bases, leaving 7 bases of the junction unmatched. This CDR3 is built from 13 residues. Germline assignment: CDR1 MDHEN and CDR2 SYDVKM. The CDR3 here is CASKTGGLHEQYF. CDR3 nucleotide sequence: TGTGCCAGCAAAACAGGGGGACTTCACGAGCAGTACTTC.

This chain uses TRBV7-9 with TRBJ1-2; possible D gene TRBD1, 6 bases. The CDR3 loop spans 16 amino acids. Trimming stripped 5 bases from V and 4 bases from J, with 20 bases between. Germline values: CDR1 SEHNR, CDR2 FQNEAQ (reference sequence). The CDR3 here is CASSTAQGGGIYGYTF. The CDR3 nucleotides are TGTGCCAGCAGCACAGCACAGGGCGGAGGGATCTATGGCTACACCTTC. Complete variable domain (other parts from reference TRBV7-9 and TRBJ1-2): DTGVSQNPRHKITKRGQNVTFRCDPISEHNRLYWYRQTLGQGPEFLTYFQNEAQLEKSRLLSDRFSAERPKGSFSTLEIQRTEQGDSAMYLCASSTAQGGGIYGYTFGSGTRLTVV.

The gene calls are TRBV28 and TRBJ1-3, with D uncertain. In germline, CDR1 is MDHEN, CDR2 SYDVKM. The germline V and J ends were trimmed by 5 bases and 1 base, with 27 bases remaining between them. The CDR3 length is 20 residues. For the CDR3, the DNA is TGTGCCAGCAGTGGTTATGACGTAATGTCCGTCGCCCTATCTGGAAACACCATATATTTT. Encoded protein: CASSGYDVMSVALSGNTIYF.